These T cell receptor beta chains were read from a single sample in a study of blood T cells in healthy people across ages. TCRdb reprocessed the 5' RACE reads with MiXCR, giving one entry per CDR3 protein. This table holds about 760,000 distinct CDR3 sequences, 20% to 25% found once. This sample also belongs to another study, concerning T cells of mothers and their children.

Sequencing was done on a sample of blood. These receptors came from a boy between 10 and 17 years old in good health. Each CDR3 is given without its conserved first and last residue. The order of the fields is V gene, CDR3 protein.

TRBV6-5,ASSYNPRSYEQY
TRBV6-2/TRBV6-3,ASSRRGTGFTGELF
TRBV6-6,AIAVAGVGEQY
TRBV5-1,ASSLPGQGTYGYT
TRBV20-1,SARDLGPQY
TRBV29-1,SGKGQGQETQY
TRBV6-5,ASTSGGRTDTEAF
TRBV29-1,SVATGTGYNSPLL
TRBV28,ASLPTNTGELF
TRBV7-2,ASSLDRGLWLEAQY
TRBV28,ASARGGYGYT
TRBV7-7,ASSLFVGETQY
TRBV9,ASRARGGGTGELF
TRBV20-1,SARTDYNEQF
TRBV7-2,ASSSNRGDYGYT
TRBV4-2,ASSQVGAAGGPYEQY
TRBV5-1,ASSLDTSGVDEQF
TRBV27,ASRQRGGRSETQY
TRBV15,ATSGNRAGGELF
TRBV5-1,ASSQTGPALLQY
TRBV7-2,ASRHAGNRGTETQY
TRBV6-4,ASSSRRAQETQY
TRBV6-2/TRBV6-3,ASSYRLARNEQF
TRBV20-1,SARPIVSAGHFENSLSYEQY
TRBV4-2,ASSPSQGLAGYEQY
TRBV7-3,ASSPGAGDNIQY
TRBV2,ASTNGGEKLF
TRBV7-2,ASRHSNYGYT
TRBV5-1,ASSSGPSGDSPLH
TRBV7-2,ASSLVPDYQETQY
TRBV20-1,SPQRAGLYEQY
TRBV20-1,SARLGGAGQF
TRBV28,ASSLAVNKNIQY
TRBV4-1,ASSQVVAGGFEQF
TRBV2,ASSETGSNAEQF
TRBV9,ASSNLRDTQY
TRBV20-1,SAARYEAF
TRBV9,ASSAGGVETEAF
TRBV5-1,ASSLPEAANTGELF
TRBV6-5,ASSYSMQGETQY
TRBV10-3,AISDDGGTTEQF